The 18 T cell receptor beta chains presented below share a single source sample, sequenced in a study of cytomegalovirus exposure and HLA in healthy donors. Vbeta (60) and Jbeta (13) primers were used in the PCR. The method was immunoSEQ multiplex PCR; TCRdb's version includes in-frame clones alone and lacks a portion of them. The sample has 150,000 to 180,000 clones; approximately 80% are singletons. Sequencing used PBMCs. Receptor source: a woman aged 40 to 50 in good health and CMV-seropositive.

The genes are TRBV6-1 and TRBJ2-7; 7 nucleotides align to TRBD1. The CDR3 extends over 15 amino acids. Per the germline V gene, CDR1 is MNHNS and CDR2 is SASEGT. The J segment lost 2 bases and the V segment lost 1 base, leaving 5 bases of the junction unmatched. The CDR3 nucleotides are TGTGCCAGCAGTGAAGTCAGCACAGGGGCCTACGAGCAGTACTTC. Translation gives CASSEVSTGAYEQYF.

The J gene is TRBJ2-7, the V gene TRBV5-1, with D possibly being TRBD2 (5 bases). Trimming stripped 2 bases from V and 0 bases from J, with 9 bases between. The CDR3 runs to 14 residues. Looked up from germline, CDR1 is SGHRS and CDR2 is YFSETQ. The CDR3: CASSLTGSSYEQYF. CDR3 sequence (DNA): TGCGCCAGCAGCTTAACGGGAAGCTCCTACGAGCAGTACTTC. Complete variable domain (other parts from reference TRBV5-1 and TRBJ2-7): KAGVTQTPRYLIKTRGQQVTLSCSPISGHRSVSWYQQTPGQGLQFLFEYFSETQRNKGNFPGRFSGRQFSNSRSEMNVSTLELGDSALYLCASSLTGSSYEQYFGPGTRLTVT.

This sequence joins TRBV25-1 and TRBJ1-1, with D tentatively TRBD1 (5 bases). Trimming pared 8 bases from V and 3 bases from J, leaving 22 bases between. The CDR3 has 16 amino acids. Germline CDR1 MGHDK, CDR2 SYGVNS. CDR3 amino acids: CASGAGEATLDTEAFF. The CDR3 region has the DNA TGTGCCAGCGGGGCCGGAGAGGCTACCTTGGACACTGAAGCTTTCTTT.

This clone was detected a few times. The CDR3: CASSYSRGGPQHF. As DNA, the CDR3 is TGTGCCAGCAGTTACTCGAGGGGAGGGCCCCAGCATTTT. The chain joins TRBV6-6 to TRBJ1-5, with TRBD1 as a possible D gene (5 bases). Germline CDR1 is MNHNY and CDR2 is SVGAGI (reference sequence). V lost 0 bases and J 9 bases, leaving 9 bases between the germline ends. The CDR3 sequence is 13 residues long.

This chain links TRBV27 with TRBJ2-1; 8 bases map to TRBD2. With 3 bases clipped from V and 7 bases from J, the junction kept 8 bases outside the gene matches. CDR1 and CDR2 from the germline V gene are MNHEY and SMNVEV (reference sequence). The CDR3 contains 15 residues. The CDR3 DNA reads TGTGCCAGCAGTTTGTTCCAGCGGGAGAGGAATGAGCAGTTCTTC. As protein: CASSLFQRERNEQFF.

The genes are TRBV4-1 and TRBJ2-7, with 7 bases fitting TRBD2. V shed 0 bases and J 3 bases; nucleotides not matched to a gene: 8. CDR3 size: 16 residues. Germline lookup yields CDR1 MGHRA and CDR2 YSYEKL. In DNA, the CDR3 is TGCGCCAGCAGCCAAGATCAACGGACTAGAAACTACGAGCAGTACTTC. Protein: CASSQDQRTRNYEQYF.

Written as DNA, the CDR3 is TGTGCCAGCAGTGATCAGGGCACCAATGAGCAGTTCTTC. Amino acids: CASSDQGTNEQFF. The genes are TRBV27 and TRBJ2-1; possibly TRBD1 for D (5 bases). V was cut by 5 bases and J by 6 bases, with 11 bases left in between. CDR1 MNHEY and CDR2 SMNVEV come from the germline V gene (reference sequence). This CDR3 is 13 amino acids long.

This chain connects TRBV2 to TRBJ2-1; 8 positions agree with TRBD1. Unmatched junction bases numbered 4, after V lost 5 bases and J lost 1 base. The CDR3 has 15 amino acids. The V gene's germline CDR1 is SNHLY and CDR2 FYNNEI. This chain's CDR3 is CASSYRGFSYNEQFF. DNA for the CDR3: TGTGCCAGCAGTTACAGGGGGTTTTCCTACAATGAGCAGTTCTTC.

This chain links TRBV7-8 with TRBJ1-3, with unresolved D. CDR3 size: 17 residues. The V end was cut by 0 bases, the J end by 0 bases, with 12 bases between. Germline CDR1 and CDR2: SGHVS and FQNEAQ. CDR3 region: CASSLALGRDSGNTIYF. The CDR3 region has the DNA TGTGCCAGCAGCTTAGCCTTAGGACGGGACTCTGGAAACACCATATATTTT.

The chain carries TRBV5-1 and TRBJ2-7; TRBD2 is a possible D gene (6 bases). Looked up from germline, CDR1 is SGHRS and CDR2 is YFSETQ. The CDR3 length is 15 residues. The V end was cut by 0 bases, the J end by 0 bases, with 10 bases between. The CDR3 nucleotides are TGCGCCAGCAGCTTGGTTAGCGGAGTCTCCTACGAGCAGTACTTC. Amino acids: CASSLVSGVSYEQYF.

The chain employs TRBV7-8 and TRBJ2-1; 8 bases are a match to TRBD2. CDR3 length equals 16 residues. V shed 4 bases and J 8 bases; nucleotides not matched to a gene: 13. CDR1 is SGHVS, CDR2 FQNEAQ, per germline. The CDR3 here is CASSSGPGTSTDEQFF. For the CDR3, the DNA is TGTGCCAGCAGCTCTGGACCCGGGACTAGTACGGATGAGCAGTTCTTC.

The rearrangement links TRBV14 to TRBJ2-3; D is uncertain. This CDR3 contains 12 residues. Between the trimmed V and J ends, which lost 8 bases and 5 bases, there was a span of 11 bases. Germline CDR1 is SGHDN and CDR2 is FVKESK. CDR3 nucleotides: TGTGCCAGCCGCCGGTGGCAAGATACGCAGTATTTT. Translated, it gives CASRRWQDTQYF.

In this sample, this clone turned up once. The chain couples TRBV19 to TRBJ2-7, with 7 bases matching TRBD2. The germline V gene encodes CDR1 LNHDA and CDR2 SQIVND (reference sequence). J lost 3 bases, V lost 6 bases, and 5 bases had no gene match. CDR3 length: 13 residues. The CDR3: CASRWASGYEQYF. CDR3 nucleotides: TGTGCCAGTAGGTGGGCTAGCGGCTACGAGCAGTACTTC.

The chain combines TRBV10-3 with TRBJ2-1; maybe TRBD1 (6 bases). Trimming removed 4 bases at V and 8 bases at J, with 18 bases between. CDR3 size: 15 residues. Germline V gene data show CDR1 as ENHRY and CDR2 as SYGVKD. In DNA, the CDR3 is TGTGCCATCAGTGGGGGGAGACAGGTGGAGTATGAGCAGTTCTTC. This translates into CAISGGRQVEYEQFF.

The V and J genes are TRBV19 and TRBJ1-4, with D unresolved. Germline V gives CDR1 LNHDA, CDR2 SQIVND (reference sequence). The CDR3 length is 17 residues. Trimming cost V 7 bases and J 0 bases, with 18 bases left between them. As DNA, the CDR3 is TGTGCCAGTAACGAGGGCGGGCTATTCGCAACTAATGAAAAACTGTTTTTT. Translating it yields CASNEGGLFATNEKLFF.

This clone was found once. This rearrangement joins TRBV5-6 to TRBJ2-1; 15 nucleotides line up with TRBD2. The V segment lost 5 bases and the J segment 2 bases; nucleotides outside the gene matches: 5. Germline-derived CDR1 and CDR2 are SGHDT and YYEEEE. The CDR3 totals 17 residues. The CDR3 reads CASRSRTSGRAYNEQFF. The DNA for the CDR3 is TGTGCCAGCAGATCGAGGACTAGCGGGAGGGCCTACAATGAGCAGTTCTTC.

CDR3 protein: CASSLDGRLAGDGEQFF. The CDR3 DNA sequence: TGTGCCAGCAGCTTAGATGGGAGGCTAGCGGGAGATGGTGAGCAGTTCTTC. The chain couples TRBV11-3 to TRBJ2-1; 10 bases fit TRBD2. The CDR3 contains 17 residues. V was pared by 0 bases and J by 9 bases, with 11 bases of the junction left unmatched. Germline CDR1 reads SGHNT; CDR2 reads YENEEA.

This clone was counted only a few times. The gene calls are TRBV30 and TRBJ2-7; D unresolved. The CDR3 covers 17 residues. Between the trimmed V and J ends, which lost 3 bases and 0 bases, there was a span of 21 bases. From germline, CDR1 is GTSNPN and CDR2 SVGIG (reference sequence). CDR3 in amino acids: CAWRVPLGGASSYEQYF. The CDR3 nucleotides read TGTGCCTGGAGGGTCCCCCTCGGTGGAGCTTCCTCCTACGAGCAGTACTTC.